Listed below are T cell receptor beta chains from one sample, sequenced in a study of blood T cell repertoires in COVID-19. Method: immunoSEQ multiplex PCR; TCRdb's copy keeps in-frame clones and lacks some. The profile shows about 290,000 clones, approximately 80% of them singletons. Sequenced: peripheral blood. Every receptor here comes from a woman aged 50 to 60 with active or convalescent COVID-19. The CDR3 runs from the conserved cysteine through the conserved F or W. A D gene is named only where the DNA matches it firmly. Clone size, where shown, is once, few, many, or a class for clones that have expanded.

TGTGCCAGCAGTTTTCGACAGGGGTATGGCTACACCTTC CASSFRQGYGYTF TRBV6-5 - TRBD1 TRBJ1-2
TGCGCCAGCAGCTTCGCGGGACCGCCTCGATACGAGCAGTACTTC CASSFAGPPRYEQYF TRBV5-1 - - TRBJ2-7
TGTGCCAGCAGCTTTGGGCTAGCGGGAGGGCCGACGTCCAATGAGCAGTTCTTC CASSFGLAGGPTSNEQFF TRBV7-2 - TRBD2 TRBJ2-1
TGTGCCAGCAGCCCACTAGGGGGAGAGACCCAGTACTTC CASSPLGGETQYF TRBV7-3 - - TRBJ2-5
TGTGCCATCGCCGGGGGGGGGCGAAGAAACACCATATATTTT CAIAGGGRRNTIYF TRBV6-5 - - TRBJ1-3
TGCGCCAGCAGCGGTTCAGGTCGACAGGGAGCTAACTATGGCTACACCTTC CASSGSGRQGANYGYTF TRBV5-1 - TRBD1 TRBJ1-2
TGCGCCAGCAGCTTGGCAGGGCTAGAAGAGACCCAGTACTTC CASSLAGLEETQYF TRBV5-1 few - TRBJ2-5
TGTGCCAGCAGCTTAATCTCCCCTAGCGGGAGGGCGTTTTCCTCCTACAATGAGCAGTTCTTC CASSLISPSGRAFSSYNEQFF TRBV7-3 - TRBD2 TRBJ2-1
TGTGCCAGCAGCCCCCGGGGAGAACTAGCTAACTATGGCTACACCTTC CASSPRGELANYGYTF TRBV5-4 - - TRBJ1-2
TGTGCCAGCAGCCCCGTTAACCCGGGGATGAACACTGAAGCTTTCTTT CASSPVNPGMNTEAFF TRBV5-6 once - TRBJ1-1
TGTGCCAGCAGTCTTGCTCGTGGGGGCGGCTACACCTTC CASSLARGGGYTF TRBV6-5 - - TRBJ1-2
TGTGCCAGCTCCGGGACAGTTCGTTATGAAAAACTGTTTTTT CASSGTVRYEKLFF TRBV18 - TRBD1 TRBJ1-4
TGTGCCAGCAGCCAAGATACAGCAGGGCCGAACACTGAAGCTTTCTTT CASSQDTAGPNTEAFF TRBV3-1/TRBV3-2 - - TRBJ1-1
TGTGCCAGCAGCTTATCCATCGGCACTAGGACAGCGAACACTGAAGCTTTCTTT CASSLSIGTRTANTEAFF TRBV11-2 - - TRBJ1-1
TGCGCCAGCAGCTCAACTAGCGGCTACGAGCAGTACTTC CASSSTSGYEQYF TRBV5-1 - TRBD2 TRBJ2-7
TGTGCCAGCAGTCGGGAGAATGAAAAACTGTTTTTT CASSRENEKLFF TRBV6-2/TRBV6-3 - - TRBJ1-4
TGTGCCAGCTCCGTAACACCGGGGGACGGCTACACCTTC CASSVTPGDGYTF TRBV18 - - TRBJ1-2
TGCGCCAGCAGCTTCGGGGGACAGGGAGCGAACACTGAAGCTTTCTTT CASSFGGQGANTEAFF TRBV5-1 once TRBD1 TRBJ1-1
TGTGCCAGCAGTCGCCCCGGGACTAGCGGAAACAATGAGCAGTTCTTC CASSRPGTSGNNEQFF TRBV28 - TRBD2 TRBJ2-1
TGTGCCAGCAGCTCCCGAGGGGTAGCGGGCAATGAGCAGTTCTTC CASSSRGVAGNEQFF TRBV7-9 - TRBD2 TRBJ2-1
TGTGCCAGTAAATCACTAGCGGATAGAAACACCGGGGAGCTGTTTTTT CASKSLADRNTGELFF TRBV19 - TRBD2 TRBJ2-2
TGTGCCAGCAGTGACGGCCTCCTGCGGGCAGAGCAGTTCTTC CASSDGLLRAEQFF TRBV2 - - TRBJ2-1
TGCAGCGTTCAGATTCGGGGTGGGGCCAACGTCCTGACTTTC CSVQIRGGANVLTF TRBV29-1 once - TRBJ2-6
TGTGCCAGCAGTTTAAGTTCAGCCCGGGTTAACACTGAAGCTTTCTTT CASSLSSARVNTEAFF TRBV6-5 - - TRBJ1-1
TGTGCCAGCAGCCACCGAGACTACGAGCAGTACTTC CASSHRDYEQYF TRBV6-5 - - TRBJ2-7
TGTGCCACCAGTGATATCCAGGGACTAGCGGGAGCCTTCGCCTACAATGAGCAGTTCTTC CATSDIQGLAGAFAYNEQFF TRBV24-1 - TRBD2 TRBJ2-1
TGTGCCAGCAGTGAAGCTAGCGGGAGGGCGAATACGCAGTATTTT CASSEASGRANTQYF TRBV6-1 - TRBD2 TRBJ2-3
TGTGCCAGCAGCTTGGACCTAGGGGGCGAGCAGTACTTC CASSLDLGGEQYF TRBV5-8 once - TRBJ2-7
TGTGCCAGCAGCGCAGTGAATAATTCACCCCTCCACTTT CASSAVNNSPLHF TRBV7-9 - - TRBJ1-6